Following are 25 T cell receptor beta chains from one sample sequenced in a study of cytomegalovirus exposure and HLA in healthy donors. Sequenced by immunoSEQ multiplex PCR; TCRdb stores in-frame clones only, minus some. The sample includes fewer than 250,000 clones, roughly 89% seen only once; the top ten take about 3%. The sequencing input was PBMCs. The receptor source for this set is a man between 18 and 35 years old in good health and CMV-seronegative.

This chain links TRBV4-3 with TRBJ2-2; 8 bases map to TRBD1. The CDR3 length is 17 residues. CDR1 LGHNA and CDR2 YSLEER come from the germline V gene. V was pared by 0 bases and J by 4 bases, with 7 bases of the junction left unmatched. CDR3 loop: CASSQDPRQGTTGELFF. CDR3 DNA sequence: TGCGCCAGCAGCCAAGATCCCCGACAGGGGACCACCGGGGAGCTGTTTTTT.

V gene TRBV2 combines with J gene TRBJ2-7, with TRBD1 identical over 7 bases. Trimming removed 4 bases from V and 5 bases from J; junction bases left unmatched: 5. Germline CDR1 and CDR2: SNHLY and FYNNEI. The CDR3 spans 13 residues. The CDR3 DNA reads as TGTGCCAGCAGTGGACAGGGCTGGGACGAGCAGTACTTC. Amino acids: CASSGQGWDEQYF.

J is TRBJ1-3 and V is TRBV2; D gene unclear. The germline V and J ends were trimmed by 3 bases and 0 bases, with 6 bases remaining between them. The germline gives CDR1 SNHLY, CDR2 FYNNEI. This CDR3 has 14 residues. The CDR3 protein is CASSDRSSGNTIYF. CDR3 bases: TGTGCCAGCAGTGATAGGAGCTCTGGAAACACCATATATTTT. The whole variable domain, remainder taken from reference TRBV2 and TRBJ1-3, is EPEVTQTPSHQVTQMGQEVILRCVPISNHLYFYWYRQILGQKVEFLVSFYNNEISEKSEIFDDQFSVERPDGSNFTLKIRSTKLEDSAMYFCASSDRSSGNTIYFGEGSWLTVV.

J is TRBJ1-2 and V is TRBV7-9, with D uncertain. Germline lookup yields CDR1 SEHNR and CDR2 FQNEAQ (reference sequence). CDR3 length: 12 amino acids. The V and J ends lost 8 bases and 4 bases respectively, with 11 bases between them. The CDR3 region is CASGPRSYGYTF. In DNA form, the CDR3 reads TGTGCCAGCGGCCCCAGGTCCTATGGCTACACCTTC.

The chain has TRBV11-2 and TRBJ2-1; D unclear. The CDR3 has 15 residues. With 2 bases removed from V and 2 bases from J, the gap between germline ends came to 10 bases. Germline V gene lookup returns CDR1 SGHAT and CDR2 FQNNGV. The CDR3: CASSLQVLPYNEQFF. CDR3 in DNA: TGTGCCAGCAGCTTACAGGTTTTACCCTACAATGAGCAGTTCTTC.

This clone was seen only once. The chain has TRBV5-1 and TRBJ2-7, with D hard to call. The CDR3 covers 14 residues. Trimming pared 0 bases from V and 0 bases from J, leaving 7 bases between. CDR1 and CDR2 (germline): SGHRS, YFSETQ. CDR3: CASSLESTSYEQYF. In DNA form, the CDR3 reads TGCGCCAGCAGCTTGGAGTCTACCTCCTACGAGCAGTACTTC.

The rearrangement joins TRBV5-6 to TRBJ1-2; TRBD1 aligns across 8 bases. The CDR3 has 13 amino acids. V shed 4 bases and J 8 bases; nucleotides not matched to a gene: 7. CDR1 and CDR2 from the germline V gene are SGHDT and YYEEEE. The CDR3 region is CASSPVQGVGYTF. The CDR3 DNA reads as TGTGCCAGCAGCCCTGTACAGGGGGTCGGCTACACCTTC.

V gene TRBV21-1 combines with J gene TRBJ2-3; TRBD1 is taken as the D call from the table, unchecked against the DNA. TRBV21-1 is termed a pseudogene. CDR3 length: 16 amino acids. The CDR3 DNA sequence: TGTGCCAGCAGCTTCACGGGACAGGGCCTCACAGATACGCAGTATTTT. This translates into CASSFTGQGLTDTQYF.

The chain employs TRBV18 and TRBJ1-1; 9 nucleotides align to TRBD1. CDR1 and CDR2 (germline): KGHSH, LQKENI. The CDR3 covers 15 residues. Germline trimming cut 6 bases from V and 11 bases from J; bases unmatched to any gene: 16. The CDR3 is CASSISPGTGSGAFF. The CDR3 DNA reads as TGTGCCAGCTCTATCAGTCCCGGGACAGGGAGCGGTGCTTTCTTT.

The chain joins TRBV27 to TRBJ1-5; TRBD1 agrees at 9 bases. J lost 7 bases, V lost 7 bases, and 8 bases had no gene match. The CDR3 spans 14 residues. The germline CDR1 and CDR2 sequences are MNHEY and SMNVEV (reference sequence). Written as DNA, the CDR3 is TGTGCCAGCAATAGGGGACAGGGCCAGCAGCCCCAGCATTTT. This encodes CASNRGQGQQPQHF.

The chain carries TRBV28 and TRBJ2-4, with 7 positions matching TRBD1. Trimming at V came to 6 bases and at J to 7 bases, leaving 9 bases not matched to a gene. Looked up from germline, CDR1 is MDHEN and CDR2 is SYDVKM. The CDR3 is 14 residues long. CDR3 sequence: CASRETGSPNIQYF. DNA for the CDR3: TGTGCCAGCAGGGAGACAGGGAGCCCTAACATTCAGTACTTC.

The rearrangement uses TRBV13 and TRBJ1-1; 9 nucleotides agree with TRBD1. This CDR3 comprises 16 residues. Per the germline V gene, CDR1 is PRHDT and CDR2 is FYEKMQ (reference sequence). Trimming took 4 bases from V and 6 from J; bases not matched to a gene: 12. CDR3 in DNA: TGTGCCAGCAGCTCCTCAAGGGGACAGGGATACCCTGAAGCTTTCTTT. Translating it yields CASSSSRGQGYPEAFF.

The gene calls are TRBV5-4 and TRBJ1-6; D might be TRBD1 (6 bases). The germline V gene encodes CDR1 SGHNT and CDR2 YYREEE (reference sequence). The CDR3 has 15 residues. V was trimmed by 4 bases and J by 6 bases, leaving 14 bases between them. The CDR3 DNA follows: TGTGCCAGCAGCACCGTGACAGGCACTAATTCACCCCTCCACTTT. Encoded protein: CASSTVTGTNSPLHF.

The gene calls are TRBV28 and TRBJ2-7, with D tentatively TRBD1 (6 bases). CDR1 is MDHEN, CDR2 SYDVKM, per germline. The CDR3 spans 14 residues. V was pared by 5 bases and J by 7 bases, with 18 bases between. The CDR3 nucleotides are TGTGCCAGCAGTAGCTACCGGAGGACAGAAGAGCAGTACTTC. This codes for CASSSYRRTEEQYF.

The rearrangement links TRBV5-1 to TRBJ2-7; a weak D match, TRBD1 (6 bases). In germline, CDR1 is SGHRS, CDR2 YFSETQ. The length of the CDR3 is 16 residues. With 4 bases removed from V and 3 bases from J, the gap between germline ends came to 20 bases. CDR3 nucleotide sequence: TGCGCCAGCAGCAACCCACAGGGAACGGTTGGCTACGAGCAGTACTTC. Protein: CASSNPQGTVGYEQYF. The variable domain in full, completed from reference TRBV5-1 and TRBJ2-7, reads KAGVTQTPRYLIKTRGQQVTLSCSPISGHRSVSWYQQTPGQGLQFLFEYFSETQRNKGNFPGRFSGRQFSNSRSEMNVSTLELGDSALYLCASSNPQGTVGYEQYFGPGTRLTVT.

About this clone itself: The junction does not match germline at one end; this may be a read error. The chain joins TRBV28 to TRBJ2-1, with TRBD1 matching 9 bases. The CDR3 is 12 residues long. The germline V gene has CDR1 MDHEN and CDR2 SYDVKM. Here the CDR3 reads CASSLLRDREIF. The CDR3 bases are TGTGCCAGCAGTTTGTTGCGGGACAGGGAAATCTTC.

This chain uses TRBV2 with TRBJ1-2; 8 bases align to TRBD1. V dropped 6 bases and J dropped 4; count of bases not matched to a gene: 7. CDR1 and CDR2 (germline): SNHLY, FYNNEI. The CDR3 covers 14 residues. The CDR3 here is CASREQGGGYGYTF. In DNA, the CDR3 is TGTGCCAGCAGGGAACAGGGGGGCGGCTATGGCTACACCTTC.

The V and J genes are TRBV5-6 and TRBJ2-2, with 11 bases matching TRBD1. CDR1 and CDR2 (germline): SGHDT, YYEEEE. With 4 bases clipped from V and 4 bases from J, the junction kept 3 bases outside the gene matches. CDR3 length equals 15 residues. The DNA of the CDR3 is TGTGCCAGCAGCGGAGGGACAGGGGGCACCGGGGAGCTGTTTTTT. It codes for CASSGGTGGTGELFF.

The chain combines TRBV7-2 with TRBJ2-7; D is ambiguous. The CDR3 has 12 residues. The V end was cut by 4 bases, the J end by 3 bases, with 7 bases between. Germline lookup yields CDR1 SGHTA and CDR2 FQGNSA. The chain's CDR3 is CASSSTGYEQYF. The CDR3 coding sequence is TGTGCCAGCAGCTCAACCGGCTACGAGCAGTACTTC.

This clone was observed a single time. The CDR3 nucleotides read TGTGCCAGCACCTACCTTGTAGGGGGCGGTGAAAAACTGTTTTTT. Protein sequence: CASTYLVGGGEKLFF. The chain carries TRBV2 and TRBJ1-4; 7 positions agree with TRBD1. CDR1 SNHLY and CDR2 FYNNEI come from the germline V gene. V was clipped by 7 bases and J by 7 bases; unmatched bases: 12. CDR3 length: 15 residues.

The chain links TRBV28 to TRBJ1-5, with D hard to call. Germline values: CDR1 MDHEN, CDR2 SYDVKM. This CDR3 contains 14 residues. The V end was cut by 7 bases, the J end by 5 bases, with 15 bases between. DNA for the CDR3: TGTGCCAGCACCCTTCAGTCCGGGTATCAGCCCCAGCATTTT. Residues: CASTLQSGYQPQHF.

The chain couples TRBV6-5 to TRBJ1-3; 7 nucleotides line up with TRBD1. The length of the CDR3 is 14 residues. Germline lookup yields CDR1 MNHEY and CDR2 SVGAGI. V trimming: 10 bases; J trimming: 2 bases; junction bases outside the gene matches: 8. The CDR3 loop reads CATAAQGAGNTIYF. Here the CDR3 DNA reads TGTGCCACCGCTGCCCAGGGGGCTGGAAACACCATATATTTT.

The V call is TRBV4-3, the J call TRBJ2-5, with 8 nucleotides matching TRBD2. Germline values: CDR1 LGHNA, CDR2 YSLEER. V was clipped by 0 bases and J by 5 bases; unmatched bases: 8. The CDR3 is 16 amino acids. CDR3 residues: CASSQDSGRAGETQYF. The CDR3 DNA is TGCGCCAGCAGCCAAGATTCCGGGAGGGCCGGGGAGACCCAGTACTTC.

The V and J genes are TRBV7-6 and TRBJ2-2; 7 nucleotides agree with TRBD1. Unmatched junction bases numbered 1, after V lost 8 bases and J lost 1 base. Germline V CDR1 and CDR2: SGHVS, FNYEAQ. This CDR3 is built from 13 residues. The CDR3 reads CASGTENTGELFF. The CDR3 nucleotides read TGTGCCAGCGGGACAGAGAACACCGGGGAGCTGTTTTTT.

The chain uses TRBV11-2 and TRBJ2-3, with a possible D match to TRBD2 (7 bases). Trimming stripped 11 bases from V and 2 bases from J, with 20 bases between. The CDR3 consists of 15 residues. The germline gives CDR1 SGHAT, CDR2 FQNNGV. The CDR3 loop is CAEGGRTTYTDTQYF. Here the CDR3 DNA reads TGTGCCGAGGGGGGGAGGACAACTTACACAGATACGCAGTATTTT.